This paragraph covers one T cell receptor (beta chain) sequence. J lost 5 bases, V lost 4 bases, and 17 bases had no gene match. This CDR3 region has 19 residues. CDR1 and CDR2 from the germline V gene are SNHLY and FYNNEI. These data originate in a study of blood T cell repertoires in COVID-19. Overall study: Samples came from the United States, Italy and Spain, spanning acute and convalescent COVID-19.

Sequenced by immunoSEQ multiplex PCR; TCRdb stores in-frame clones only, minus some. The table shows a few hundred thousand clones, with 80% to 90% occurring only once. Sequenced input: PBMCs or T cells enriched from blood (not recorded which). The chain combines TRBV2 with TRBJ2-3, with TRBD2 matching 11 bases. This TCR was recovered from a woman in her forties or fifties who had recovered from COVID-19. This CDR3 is CASSALRPTSGSRGDTQYF. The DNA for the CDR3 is TGTGCCAGCAGTGCCCTCCGCCCAACTAGCGGGAGTAGGGGAGATACGCAGTATTTT.